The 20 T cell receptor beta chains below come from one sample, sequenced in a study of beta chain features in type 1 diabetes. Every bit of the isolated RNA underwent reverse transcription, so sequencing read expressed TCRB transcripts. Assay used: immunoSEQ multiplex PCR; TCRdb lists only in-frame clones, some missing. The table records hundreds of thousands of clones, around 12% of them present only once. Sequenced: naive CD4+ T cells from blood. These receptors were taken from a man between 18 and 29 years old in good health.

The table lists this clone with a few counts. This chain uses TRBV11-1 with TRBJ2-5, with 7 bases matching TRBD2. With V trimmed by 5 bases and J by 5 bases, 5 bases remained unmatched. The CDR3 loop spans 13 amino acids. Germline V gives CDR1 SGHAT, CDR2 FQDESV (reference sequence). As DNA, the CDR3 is TGTGCCAGCAGCGGGGGGGTCGGGGAGACCCAGTACTTC. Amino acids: CASSGGVGETQYF.

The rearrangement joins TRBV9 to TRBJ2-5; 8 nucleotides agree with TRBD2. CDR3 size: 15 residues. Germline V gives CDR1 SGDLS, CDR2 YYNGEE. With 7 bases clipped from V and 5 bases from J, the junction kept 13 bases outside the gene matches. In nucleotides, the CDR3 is TGTGCCAGCTCCTCCCGAGCGGGAGCGGCGGAGACCCAGTACTTC. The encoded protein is CASSSRAGAAETQYF.

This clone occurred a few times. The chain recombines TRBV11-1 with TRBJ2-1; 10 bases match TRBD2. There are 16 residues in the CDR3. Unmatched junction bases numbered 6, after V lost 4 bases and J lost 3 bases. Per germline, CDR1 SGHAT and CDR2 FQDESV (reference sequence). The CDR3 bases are TGTGCCAGCAGCTCCCAAGCGGGAGGGTACTACAATGAGCAGTTCTTC. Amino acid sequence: CASSSQAGGYYNEQFF.

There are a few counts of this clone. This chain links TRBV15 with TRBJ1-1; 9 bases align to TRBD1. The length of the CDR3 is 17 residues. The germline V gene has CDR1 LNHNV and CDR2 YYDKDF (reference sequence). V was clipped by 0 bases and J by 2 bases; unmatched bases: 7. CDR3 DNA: TGTGCCACCAGCAGAGATGGGGGGACAGGGAGAAACACTGAAGCTTTCTTT. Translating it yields CATSRDGGTGRNTEAFF.

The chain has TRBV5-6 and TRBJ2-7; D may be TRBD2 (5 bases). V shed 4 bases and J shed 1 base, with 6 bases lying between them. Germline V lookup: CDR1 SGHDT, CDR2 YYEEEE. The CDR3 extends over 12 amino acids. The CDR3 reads CASSGSSYEQYF. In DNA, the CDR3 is TGTGCCAGCAGCGGGAGTTCCTACGAGCAGTACTTC.

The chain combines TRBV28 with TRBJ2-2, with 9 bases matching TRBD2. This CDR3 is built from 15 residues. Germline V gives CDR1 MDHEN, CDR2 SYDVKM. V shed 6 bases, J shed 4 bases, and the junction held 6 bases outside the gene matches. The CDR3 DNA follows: TGTGCCAGCAGCGGTAGCGGGAGCGGCACCGGGGAGCTGTTTTTT. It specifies CASSGSGSGTGELFF.

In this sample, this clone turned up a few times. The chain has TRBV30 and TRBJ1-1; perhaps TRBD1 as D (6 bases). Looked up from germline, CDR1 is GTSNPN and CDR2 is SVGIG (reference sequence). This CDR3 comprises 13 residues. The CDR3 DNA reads TGTACGGGGGGCAGGAAAATGAACACTGAAGCTTTCTTT. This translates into CTGGRKMNTEAFF.

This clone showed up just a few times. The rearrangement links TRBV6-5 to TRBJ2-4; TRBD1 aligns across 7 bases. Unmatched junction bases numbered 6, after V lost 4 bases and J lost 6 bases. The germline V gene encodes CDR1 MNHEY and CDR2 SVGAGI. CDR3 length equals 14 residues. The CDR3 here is CASSSDRVGNIQYF. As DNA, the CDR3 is TGTGCCAGCAGTTCCGACAGGGTTGGAAACATTCAGTACTTC.

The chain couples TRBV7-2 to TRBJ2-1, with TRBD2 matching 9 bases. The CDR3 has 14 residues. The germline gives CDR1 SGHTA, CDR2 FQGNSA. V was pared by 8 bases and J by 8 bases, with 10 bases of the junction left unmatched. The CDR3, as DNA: TGTGCCAGCTCTCCACCGGGACTAGCTGATGAGCAGTTCTTC. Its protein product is CASSPPGLADEQFF.

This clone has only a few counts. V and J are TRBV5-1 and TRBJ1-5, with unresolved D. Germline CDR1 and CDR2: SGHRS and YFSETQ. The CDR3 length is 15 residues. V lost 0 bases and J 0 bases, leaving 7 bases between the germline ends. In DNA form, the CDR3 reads TGCGCCAGCAGCTTGGGACAACCTAGCAATCAGCCCCAGCATTTT. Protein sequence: CASSLGQPSNQPQHF.

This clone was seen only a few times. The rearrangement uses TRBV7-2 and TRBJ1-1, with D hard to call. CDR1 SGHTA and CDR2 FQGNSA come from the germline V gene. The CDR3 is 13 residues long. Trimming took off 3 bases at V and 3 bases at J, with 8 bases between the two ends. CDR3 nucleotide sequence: TGTGCCAGCAGCTTCTCCGGGGACACTGAAGCTTTCTTT. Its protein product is CASSFSGDTEAFF.

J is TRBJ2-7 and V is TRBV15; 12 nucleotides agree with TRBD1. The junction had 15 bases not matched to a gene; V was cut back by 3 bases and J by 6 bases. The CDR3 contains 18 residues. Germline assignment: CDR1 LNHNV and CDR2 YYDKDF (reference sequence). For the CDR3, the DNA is TGTGCCACCAGCAGGGATCCGGGACAGGGGGCGCAGGGATCCGAGCAGTACTTC. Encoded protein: CATSRDPGQGAQGSEQYF.

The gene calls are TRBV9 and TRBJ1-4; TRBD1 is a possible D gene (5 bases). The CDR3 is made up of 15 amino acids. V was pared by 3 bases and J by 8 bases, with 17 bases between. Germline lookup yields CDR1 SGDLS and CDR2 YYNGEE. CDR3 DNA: TGTGCCAGCAGCGCCCAATATGGGGGAGGGGAAAAACTGTTTTTT. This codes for CASSAQYGGGEKLFF.

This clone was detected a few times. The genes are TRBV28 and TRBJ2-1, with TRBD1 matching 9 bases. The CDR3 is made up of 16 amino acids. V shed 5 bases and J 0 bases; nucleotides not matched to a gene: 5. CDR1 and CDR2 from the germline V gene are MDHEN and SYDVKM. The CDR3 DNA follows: TGTGCCAGCAGTCTACAGGGGGCGGTCTCCTACAATGAGCAGTTCTTC. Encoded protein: CASSLQGAVSYNEQFF. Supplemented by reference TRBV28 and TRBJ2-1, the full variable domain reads DVKVTQSSRYLVKRTGEKVFLECVQDMDHENMFWYRQDPGLGLRLIYFSYDVKMKEKGDIPEGYSVSREKKERFSLILESASTNQTSMYLCASSLQGAVSYNEQFFGPGTRLTVL.

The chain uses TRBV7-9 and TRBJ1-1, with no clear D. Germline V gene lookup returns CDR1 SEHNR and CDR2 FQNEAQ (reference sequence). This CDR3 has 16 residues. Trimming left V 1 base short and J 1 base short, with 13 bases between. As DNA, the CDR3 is TGTGCCAGCAGCTTAGGTGGCCGGGTGGGGAACACTGAAGCTTTCTTT. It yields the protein CASSLGGRVGNTEAFF.

The CDR3: CASSLDRGLRNEQFF. The CDR3 coding sequence is TGCGCCAGCAGCTTGGACAGGGGGCTTCGAAATGAGCAGTTCTTC. The rearrangement links TRBV5-1 to TRBJ2-1; 9 positions match TRBD1. V was pared by 0 bases and J by 7 bases, with 5 bases of the junction left unmatched. This CDR3 region has 15 residues. CDR1 and CDR2 from the germline V gene are SGHRS and YFSETQ.

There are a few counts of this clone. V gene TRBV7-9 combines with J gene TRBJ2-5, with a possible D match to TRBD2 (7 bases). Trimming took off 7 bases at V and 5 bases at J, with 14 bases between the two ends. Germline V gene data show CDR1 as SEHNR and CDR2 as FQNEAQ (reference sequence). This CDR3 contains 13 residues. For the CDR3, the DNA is TGTGCCAGCAAGCGCGGGGGCGGGGAGACCCAGTACTTC. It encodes CASKRGGGETQYF.

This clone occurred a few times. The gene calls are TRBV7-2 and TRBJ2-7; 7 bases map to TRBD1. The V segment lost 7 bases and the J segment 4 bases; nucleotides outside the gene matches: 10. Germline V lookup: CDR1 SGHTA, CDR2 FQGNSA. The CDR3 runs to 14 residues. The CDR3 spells CASKNMAGGYEQYF. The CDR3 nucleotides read TGTGCCAGCAAGAATATGGCAGGGGGATACGAGCAGTACTTC. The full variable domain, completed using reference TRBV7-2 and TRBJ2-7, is GAGVSQSPSNKVTEKGKDVELRCDPISGHTALYWYRQSLGQGLEFLIYFQGNSAPDKSGLPSDRFSAERTGGSVSTLTIQRTQQEDSAVYLCASKNMAGGYEQYFGPGTRLTVT.

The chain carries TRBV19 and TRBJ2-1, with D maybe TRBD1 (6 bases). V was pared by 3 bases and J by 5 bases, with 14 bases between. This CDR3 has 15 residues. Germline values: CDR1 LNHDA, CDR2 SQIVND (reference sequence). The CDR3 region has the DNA TGTGCCAGTAGTATCCACAGGGCAAAGGACAATGAGCAGTTCTTC. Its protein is CASSIHRAKDNEQFF.

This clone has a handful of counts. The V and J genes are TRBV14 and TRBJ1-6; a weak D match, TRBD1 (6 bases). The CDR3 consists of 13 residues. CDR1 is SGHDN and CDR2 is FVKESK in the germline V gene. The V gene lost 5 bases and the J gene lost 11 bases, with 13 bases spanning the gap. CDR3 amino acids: CASSSVEGAPLHF. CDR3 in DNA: TGTGCCAGCAGCTCGGTCGAGGGGGCACCCCTCCACTTT.